This record covers a single T cell receptor (beta chain). The antigen remains unidentified. The CDR3 is 13 amino acids. Looked up from germline, CDR1 is SGHKS and CDR2 is YYEKEE (reference sequence). The V gene lost 2 bases and the J gene lost 1 base, with 6 bases spanning the gap. These data belong to a study of cytomegalovirus exposure and HLA in healthy donors. Study-wide results and limits: HLA alleles were associated with 16,000 or so TCR beta sequences in a later analysis at 0.05 false discovery rate.

This PCR relied on a set of 60 Vbeta primers and 13 Jbeta primers. Some clones are missing from TCRdb's copy, which holds only in-frame ones; the method was immunoSEQ multiplex PCR. The specimen's table records around 80,000 clones. This rearrangement joins TRBV5-5 to TRBJ1-2; perhaps TRBD1 as D (5 bases). The source is a boy aged 5-17 years in good health and CMV-seronegative. The sample consisted of PBMCs. The CDR3 loop is CASSLRGNYGYTF. DNA of the CDR3: TGTGCCAGCAGCTTAAGGGGTAACTATGGCTACACCTTC.